Sequencing of this TCR beta chain was carried out in a study of CXCR3-negative and CXCR3-positive naive CD8 T cells. The study's findings and limits: Relative to CXCR3-negative naive cells, CXCR3-positive naive cells had more hydrophobic TRB CDR3s.

UMI labels and 5' RACE were used to prepare the TRB cDNA libraries. TCRdb re-called the 5' RACE reads and catalogs CDR3 proteins one per entry, DNA excluded. Seen in this sample are several thousand distinct CDR3 sequences; the ten most common clones hold roughly 1.2%. Comments on this clonotype: Its antigen remains unidentified.

The receptor's source is a human donor in good health. Some clones in this sample may be carry-over from other donors' samples. The specimen was naive CXCR3+ CD8+ T cells from blood. The subset denotes: CD45RO-CCR7+CD27+CD95- naive CD8+ T cells expressing CXCR3 (TNR3+).

CDR3 protein: CATSRERHPISGNLQYF. The rearrangement joins TRBV15 to TRBJ2-4; without DNA, the TCRdb call of TRBD2 cannot be checked. Germline CDR1 reads LNHNV; CDR2 reads YYDKDF (reference sequence). This CDR3 spans 17 amino acids.